The entry below describes one TCR beta chain. Its target is unknown. This was a deep-level run. Per the authors' pipeline: ImmunoSEQ only sent back junction sequences with no quality scores, so filtering was done differently. Clones were sequenced by immunoSEQ multiplex PCR, and TCRdb holds only the in-frame ones, with some missing. The V and J calls and clone size were taken over from that table, and D and trimming were inferred from the DNA. The table records over 100,000 clones, over 65% of them present only once. Each CD8 memory set brought CD45RO+ cells together with CCR7-negative CD45RA+ TemRA cells. CDR1 MDHEN and CDR2 SYDVKM come from the germline V gene. The CDR3 extends over 14 amino acids. With 6 bases clipped from V and 6 bases from J, the junction kept 10 bases outside the gene matches. The sample comes from a study of shared clonotypes between healthy human individuals. Study results and limitations: Enrolling few donors narrowed the genetic and exposure-history diversity that was represented.

V and J are TRBV28 and TRBJ2-7, with 8 nucleotides matching TRBD2. The TCR originated in a young woman in good health. The sample was memory CD8+ T cells sorted from blood. Stated subset: CD45RO+ cells pooled with CCR7-negative TemRA cells. CDR3 sequence (DNA): TGTGCCAGCAGCCTCGCGGCGGGAGGCTTCGAGCAGTACTTC. Its translation: CASSLAAGGFEQYF.